The clone carrying this TCR beta chain occurred many times. Its antigen remains unidentified. The sample originates from a study of blood T cells in healthy people across ages. Study-wide results and caveats: In long-lived donors, naive CD4+ cell counts and diversity exceeded those of aged donors.

A second about 6 to 12 cycle PCR used barcoded and J-beta primers. TCRdb passed the 5' RACE reads through MiXCR, listing each CDR3 protein once. There are 630,000 or so distinct CDR3 sequences in the sample; about 30% occur only once, and less than 20% lies in the top ten. Healthy Caucasian individuals from Russia aged about 6 to 100 served as donors. Unmatched junction bases numbered 5, after V lost 2 bases and J lost 5 bases. Germline V gene data show CDR1 as KGHDR and CDR2 as SFDVKD. The CDR3 is 15 amino acids. This clonotype originated in a woman of 80 years or more in good health. Sequencing was carried out using blood. The rearrangement uses TRBV24-1 and TRBJ1-5; 7 bases line up with TRBD1. Written as DNA, the CDR3 is TGTGCCACCAGTGATTCGGGACAGCGTTATCAGCCCCAGCATTTT. Translation: CATSDSGQRYQPQHF.